This record concerns one TCR beta chain sequence. The target antigen is unknown. Per germline, CDR1 SGHVS and CDR2 FNYEAQ. CDR3 length: 15 residues. V was clipped by 0 bases and J by 7 bases, with 15 bases between them. In total, each donor contributed a single heparinised blood draw that averaged around 100 mL. By way of CD45RO/CCR7/CD25/CD127/CD95/CD27, the CD4+ regulatory, stem cell-like memory, central memory and naive cells were sorted. Without exception, sorted populations had purity beyond 95%. The entirety of the isolated RNA underwent reverse transcription, so expressed TCRB transcripts were sequenced. Repertoires were generated with immunoSEQ multiplex PCR, while TCRdb's copy carries only in-frame clones and drops some. The sample lists 500,000 to 700,000 clones; roughly 15% were seen once. The record originates from a study of beta chain features in type 1 diabetes. Overall study findings and caveats: Among patients, naive, central memory and Treg TCRB repertoires appeared more similar than among healthy donors.

The sequenced sample was naive CD4+ T cells from blood. The chain uses TRBV7-6 and TRBJ2-5, with D unresolved. The clonotype originates from a man aged 18 to 29 in good health. This chain's CDR3 is CASSLAGSRSGTQYF. The CDR3 nucleotides read TGTGCCAGCAGCTTAGCGGGATCTAGGTCCGGGACCCAGTACTTC.